This T cell receptor (beta chain) is from a study of STAT3 mutations in large granular lymphocyte leukemia (dated by TCRdb to about 2019). Some background on the complete study: About half of the T-LGLL patients who underwent longitudinal sequencing carried canonical activating STAT3 mutations. Each patient was sequenced at an average of approximately 4 time points, ranging from 2 to 8 samplings. More than half of T-LGLL patients received one or more immunosuppressive therapy regimens, with hematologic response in about two fifths of those treated. From an initial cohort of hundreds of LGL patients, around 17 representative T-LGLL cases were chosen for longitudinal sequencing of TCRbeta and STAT3. Serial deep sequencing of TCRbeta CDR3 and STAT3 was performed in patients with T-cell large granular lymphocyte leukemia to reconstruct clonal hierarchy and dynamics. As controls, the study also included longitudinal sequencing of two patients with natural killer LGL leukemia.

The germline V gene encodes CDR1 GTSNPN and CDR2 SVGIG (reference sequence). A distance of 6 bases separates the germline ends of V and J, which lose 1 base and 5 bases respectively. The cysteine opens and the phenylalanine closes a CDR3 of 11 amino acids. Only the CDR3 DNA stays, 33 bases, in frame from base 1. The same DNA, extracted from blood mononuclear cells, served for both TCR sequencing and STAT3 sequencing. Details on this clone: The specificity of this receptor is unknown. No much larger clone is present one base from it, and per-base qualities are unavailable.

An Illumina MiSeq was used to sequence the TCRbeta libraries, yielding an average of around 40,000 productive templates per sample. Multiplex PCR amplification was used to generate TCRbeta CDR3 libraries with the immunoSEQ assay. Per the authors' processing: Repertoire diversity was calculated as previously defined, with values near 0 taken to indicate extremely monoclonal samples. Sourced from immuneACCESS, this table was stored by TCRdb with only in-frame sequences that have V and J called. A share of the clones is absent; for the studies checked, an unresolved V gene accounts for under half, and the remainder has no known explanation. V and J calls and clone size follow that table, whereas D and trimming were derived from the DNA. The sample data list 30,000 to 45,000 clones, and about 88% of these were observed just once. Of the sample, over 0.35% falls within the top ten clones. The research as a whole found: Variable intervals between samplings and differing treatment regimens complicated linking therapy response to changes in TCR clonal burden. In 6 of 18 patients, TCR clonotype switching occurred after therapy, and every newly emerging clone was STAT3 wild type. Several patients had a dominant TCR clone burden greater than the STAT3 mutant burden, which suggests that the STAT3 mutation arose secondarily within a clone that had already expanded. At least one immunodominant TCRbeta clonotype was present in every T-LGLL patient, and multiple immunodominant subclonotypes appeared in about half of the T-LGLL patients. Persisting codominant clonotypes in some patients meant a small but highly pathogenic clone may have been missed. Because no samples were available when a clone first appeared, clonal expansion was inferred from samplings taken at other points.

The sequencing input was PBMCs. The receptor comes from a human donor with T large granular lymphocyte leukemia. Some clones in this sample may be carry-over from other donors' samples. This chain is built from TRBV30 and TRBJ2-7, with the D gene call left open. The CDR3 protein: CAWSGEDEQYF. The nucleotide sequence reads TGTGCCTGGAGTGGTGAGGACGAGCAGTACTTC.